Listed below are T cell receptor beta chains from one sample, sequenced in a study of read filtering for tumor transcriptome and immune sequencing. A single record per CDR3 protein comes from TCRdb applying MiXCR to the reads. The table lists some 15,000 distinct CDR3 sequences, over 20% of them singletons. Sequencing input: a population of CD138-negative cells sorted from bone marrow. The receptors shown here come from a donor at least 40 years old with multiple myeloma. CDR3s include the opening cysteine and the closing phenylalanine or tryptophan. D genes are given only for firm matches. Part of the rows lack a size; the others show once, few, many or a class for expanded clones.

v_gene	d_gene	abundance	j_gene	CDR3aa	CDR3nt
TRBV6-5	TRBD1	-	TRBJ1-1	CASSYSPGQGWVEAFF	TGTGCCAGCAGTTACTCGCCGGGACAGGGGTGGGTTGAAGCTTTCTTT
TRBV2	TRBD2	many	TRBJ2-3	CASSELLAGPTDTQYF	TGTGCCAGCAGTGAACTACTAGCGGGCCCCACAGATACGCAGTATTTT
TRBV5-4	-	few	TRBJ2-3	CASSHLGGRFADTQYF	TGTGCCAGCAGCCACCTCGGGGGCCGATTCGCAGATACGCAGTATTTT
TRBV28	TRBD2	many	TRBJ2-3	CASSLLSRGRDPLFF	TGTGCCAGCAGTTTATTATCGCGCGGGAGAGACCCACTTTTTTTT
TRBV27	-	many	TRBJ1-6	CASSLGNSPLHF	TGTGCCAGCAGCTTGGGTAATTCACCCCTCCACTTT
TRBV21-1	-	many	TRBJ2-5	CASRPPPWEETQYF	TGTGCCAGCAGACCCCCACCCTGGGAAGAGACCCAGTACTTC
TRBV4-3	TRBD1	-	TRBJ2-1	CASSYRGQGDEQFF	TGCGCCAGCAGCTACCGGGGACAGGGAGATGAGCAGTTCTTC
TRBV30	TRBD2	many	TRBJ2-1	CAWSVALAGYNEQFF	TGTGCCTGGAGTGTCGCACTAGCGGGCTACAATGAGCAGTTCTTC
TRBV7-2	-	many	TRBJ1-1	CASSTYLNTEAFF	TGTGCCAGCAGCACCTACCTGAACACTGAAGCTTTCTTT
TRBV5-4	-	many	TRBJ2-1	CASSFQGSNEQFF	TGTGCCAGCAGCTTTCAAGGGAGCAATGAGCAGTTCTTC
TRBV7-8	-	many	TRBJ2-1	CATRPGSVPGEQFF	TGTGCCACTCGGCCCGGGAGCGTTCCAGGGGAGCAGTTCTTC
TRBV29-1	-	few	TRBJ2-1	CSVVRGIYNEQFF	TGCAGCGTCGTGAGGGGGATCTACAATGAGCAGTTCTTC
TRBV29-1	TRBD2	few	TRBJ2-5	CSAAQQVGGAQYF	TGCAGCGCCGCACAACAGGTCGGGGGGGCCCAGTACTTC
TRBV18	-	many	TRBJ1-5	CASSRTDANQPQHF	TGTGCCAGCTCAAGGACAGACGCCAATCAGCCCCAGCATTTT
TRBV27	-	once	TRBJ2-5	CARDETQYF	TGTGCCAGGGATGAGACCCAGTACTTC
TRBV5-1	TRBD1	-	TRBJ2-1	CASSLMGQGADEQFF	TGCGCCAGCAGCTTGATGGGACAGGGGGCAGATGAGCAGTTCTTC
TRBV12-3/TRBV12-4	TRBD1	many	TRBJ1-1	CASKGTGNAEAFF	TGTGCCAGCAAAGGGACAGGGAACGCTGAAGCTTTCTTT
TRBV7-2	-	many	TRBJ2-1	CASSLSPGPYNEQFF	TGTGCCAGCAGCTTATCTCCCGGTCCATACAATGAGCAGTTCTTC
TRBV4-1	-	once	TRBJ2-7	CGSSQDLGAYEQYF	TGTGGCAGTAGCCAAGATCTTGGTGCCTACGAGCAGTACTTC
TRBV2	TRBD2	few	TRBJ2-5	CASTRRTSGRETQYF	TGTGCCAGCACCAGGCGGACTAGCGGGAGAGAGACCCAGTACTTC
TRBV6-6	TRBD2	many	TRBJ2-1	CASTSGRDEQFF	TGTGCCAGCACTAGCGGGAGGGATGAGCAGTTCTTC
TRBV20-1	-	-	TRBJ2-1	CSVKGNSYNEQFF	TGCAGTGTCAAAGGGAACTCCTACAATGAGCAGTTCTTC
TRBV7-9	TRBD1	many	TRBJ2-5	CASSRLTGISQETQYF	TGTGCCAGCAGCCGGCTGACAGGGATTTCTCAAGAGACCCAGTACTTC
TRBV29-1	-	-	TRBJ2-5	CSVDDWQPQETQYF	TGCAGCGTTGATGATTGGCAACCCCAAGAGACCCAGTACTTC
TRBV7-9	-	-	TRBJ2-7	CASSLVPLSHEQYF	TGTGCCAGCAGCTTAGTACCCCTAAGCCACGAGCAGTACTTC
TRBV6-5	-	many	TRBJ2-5	CASQKGETQYF	TGTGCCAGCCAAAAGGGGGAGACCCAGTACTTC
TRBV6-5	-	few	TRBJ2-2	CASSRGLSGELFF	TGTGCCAGCAGTCGGGGCCTTTCCGGGGAGCTGTTTTTT
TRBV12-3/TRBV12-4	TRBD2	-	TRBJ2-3	CASSLSLAGFWDTQYF	TGTGCCAGCAGTTTGTCGCTAGCGGGTTTCTGGGATACGCAGTATTTT
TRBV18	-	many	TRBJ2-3	CASSPTGRTDTQYF	TGTGCCAGCTCACCGACAGGACGCACAGATACGCAGTATTTT
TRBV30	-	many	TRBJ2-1	CAWAETDEQFF	TGTGCCTGGGCCGAAACAGATGAGCAGTTCTTC